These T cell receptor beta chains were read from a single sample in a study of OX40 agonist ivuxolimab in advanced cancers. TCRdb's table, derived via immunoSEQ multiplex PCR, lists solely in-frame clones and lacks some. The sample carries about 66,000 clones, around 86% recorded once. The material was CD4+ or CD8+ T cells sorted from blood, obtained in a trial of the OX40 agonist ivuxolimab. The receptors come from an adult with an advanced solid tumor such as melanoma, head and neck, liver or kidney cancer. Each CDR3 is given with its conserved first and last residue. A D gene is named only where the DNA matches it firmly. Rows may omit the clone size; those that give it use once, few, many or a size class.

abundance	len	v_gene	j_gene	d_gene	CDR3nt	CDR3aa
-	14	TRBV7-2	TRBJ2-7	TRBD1	TGTGCCAGCAGCTTGGACAGGGGGTCTTACGAGCAGTACTTC	CASSLDRGSYEQYF
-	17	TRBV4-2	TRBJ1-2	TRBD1	TGTGCCAGCAGCCGAGAACAGGGGGCGCAAAGAGAATATGGCTACACCTTC	CASSREQGAQREYGYTF
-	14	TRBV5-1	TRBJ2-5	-	TGCGCCAGCAGCTTCTACTCGGGCGGCGAGACCCAGTACTTC	CASSFYSGGETQYF
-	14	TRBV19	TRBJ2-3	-	TGTGCCAGTAGTATTAGGCAGGGGTGGGATACGCAGTATTTT	CASSIRQGWDTQYF
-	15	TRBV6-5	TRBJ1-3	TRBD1	TGTGCCAGCAGTTACGTACAGGGGACAGGAAACACCATATATTTT	CASSYVQGTGNTIYF
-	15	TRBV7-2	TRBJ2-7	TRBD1	TGTGCCAGCAGCTCCTTCGGGACAGGGGTTAACGAGCAGTACTTC	CASSSFGTGVNEQYF
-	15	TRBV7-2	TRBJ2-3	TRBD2	TGTGCCAGCAGCTTTAGCGGGGGAGACACAGATACGCAGTATTTT	CASSFSGGDTDTQYF
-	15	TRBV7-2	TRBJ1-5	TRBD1	TGTGCCAGCAGCTCAGGACAGGGGGCAGGACAGCCCCAGCATTTT	CASSSGQGAGQPQHF
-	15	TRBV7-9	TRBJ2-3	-	TGTGCCAGCAGCTTAGGTCAGCCACACACAGATACGCAGTATTTT	CASSLGQPHTDTQYF
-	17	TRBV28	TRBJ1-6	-	TGTGCCAGCATCGTCGGGGGTGGGGGTTTAGGAAATTCACCCCTCCACTTT	CASIVGGGGLGNSPLHF
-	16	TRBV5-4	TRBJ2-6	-	TGTGCCAGCAGCTCCCCGAGGGAGACTGGGGCCAACGTCCTGACTTTC	CASSSPRETGANVLTF
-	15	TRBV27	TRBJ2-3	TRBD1	TGTGCCAGCAGTTATGGGACAGGGGCCACAGATACGCAGTATTTT	CASSYGTGATDTQYF
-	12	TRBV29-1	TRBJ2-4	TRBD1	TGCAGCGTTGAAAAACAGGGGATCATTCAGTACTTC	CSVEKQGIIQYF
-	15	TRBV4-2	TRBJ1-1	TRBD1	TGTGCCAGCAGCCAGGAGACAGGGGGTATCACTGAAGCTTTCTTT	CASSQETGGITEAFF
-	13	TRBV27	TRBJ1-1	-	TGTGCCAGCAGTCCAGCAGGGTTGGCGCGAGCTTTCTTT	CASSPAGLARAFF
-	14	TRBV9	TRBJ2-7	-	TGTGCCAGCAGCGGGACAGGACTAGGCTACGAGCAGTACTTC	CASSGTGLGYEQYF
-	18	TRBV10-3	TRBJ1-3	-	TGTGCCATCATTCCCTCTCGGAATGGAGAAACGTCCGGAAACACCATATATTTT	CAIIPSRNGETSGNTIYF
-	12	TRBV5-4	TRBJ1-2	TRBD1	TGTGCCAGCACCACAGGGGGGGGTGGCTACACCTTC	CASTTGGGGYTF
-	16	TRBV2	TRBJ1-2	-	TGTGCCAGCTTACAGGGCCTGCCGAGCGACGGATGGGGCTACACCTTC	CASLQGLPSDGWGYTF
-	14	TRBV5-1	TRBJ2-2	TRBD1	TGCGCCAGCAGCCCCTCACAGGGGACCGGGGAGCTGTTTTTT	CASSPSQGTGELFF
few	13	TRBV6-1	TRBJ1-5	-	TGTGCCAGCAGAGTGAGTGGGCATCAGCCCCAGCATTTT	CASRVSGHQPQHF
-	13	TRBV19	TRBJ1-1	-	TGTGCCAGTAGTGTCACTTTGAACACTGAAGCTTTCTTT	CASSVTLNTEAFF
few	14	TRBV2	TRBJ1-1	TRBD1	TGTGCCAGCACCCGGGACAGCAGCCAGGTTGAAGCTTTCTTT	CASTRDSSQVEAFF
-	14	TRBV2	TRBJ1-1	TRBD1	TGTGCCAGCAGTTCGGGACAGATCAACACTGAAGCTTTCTTT	CASSSGQINTEAFF
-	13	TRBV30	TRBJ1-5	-	TGTGCCTGGAGCCTCGAAAGCAATCAGCCCCAGCATTTT	CAWSLESNQPQHF
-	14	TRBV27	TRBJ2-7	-	TGTGCCAGCAGATCTTTGGGGGGGGCTTCCGAGCAGTACTTC	CASRSLGGASEQYF
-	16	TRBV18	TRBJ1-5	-	TGTGCCAGCTCAACACTACAGGGAGGCAGCAATCAGCCCCAGCATTTT	CASSTLQGGSNQPQHF
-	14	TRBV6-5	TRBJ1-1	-	TGTGCCAGCAGCCGGGGGGGGATGTACACTGAAGCTTTCTTT	CASSRGGMYTEAFF
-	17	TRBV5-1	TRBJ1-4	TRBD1	TGCGCCAGCAGCTTGGACCCCAGGGGGGGGTCTTATGAAAAACTGTTTTTT	CASSLDPRGGSYEKLFF
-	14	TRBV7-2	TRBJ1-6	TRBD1	TGTGCCAGCAGCCATCGGGACAGCTATTCACCCCTCCACTTT	CASSHRDSYSPLHF
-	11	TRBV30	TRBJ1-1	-	TGTGCCTGGGCCCAGGTGACTGAAGCTTTCTTT	CAWAQVTEAFF
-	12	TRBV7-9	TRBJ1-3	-	TGTGCCAGCAGCTTAGATGGCCTCACCATATATTTT	CASSLDGLTIYF
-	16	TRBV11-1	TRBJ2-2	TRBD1	TGTGCCAGCAGTTTGGGGACAGGGAAAAGCACCGGGGAGCTGTTTTTT	CASSLGTGKSTGELFF
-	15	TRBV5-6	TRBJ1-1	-	TGTGCCAGCAGCTTGGGAACAGGGCTTAACACTGAAGCTTTCTTT	CASSLGTGLNTEAFF
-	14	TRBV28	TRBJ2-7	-	TGTGCCAGCAGCCTACCTTTTAGGGGTTACGAGCAGTACTTC	CASSLPFRGYEQYF
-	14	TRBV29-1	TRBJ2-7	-	TGCAGCGTTGAAGGAGGAACCCTTACCTACGAGCAGTACTTC	CSVEGGTLTYEQYF
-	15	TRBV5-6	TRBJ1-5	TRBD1	TGTGCCAGCAGCACCTCCGGACAGGGGGAGCAGCCCCAGCATTTT	CASSTSGQGEQPQHF
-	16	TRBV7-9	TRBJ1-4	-	TGTGCCAGCAGTCACAGGAACACCGCAACTAATGAAAAACTGTTTTTT	CASSHRNTATNEKLFF
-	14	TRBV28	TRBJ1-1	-	TGTGCCAGCAGACTCGGGACGGAGAACACTGAAGCTTTCTTT	CASRLGTENTEAFF
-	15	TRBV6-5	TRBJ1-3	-	TGTGCCAGCAGCTCCGGACGGATCTCTGGAAACACCATATATTTT	CASSSGRISGNTIYF
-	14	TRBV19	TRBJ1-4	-	TGTGCCTGCTCTAGGGCAGGGCATAATGAAAAACTGTTTTTT	CACSRAGHNEKLFF
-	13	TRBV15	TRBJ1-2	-	TGTGCCACCAGCAGAGATAGAACCGATGGCTACACCTTC	CATSRDRTDGYTF
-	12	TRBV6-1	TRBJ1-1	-	TGTGCCAGCAGTGAGCGTGACACTGAAGCTTTCTTT	CASSERDTEAFF
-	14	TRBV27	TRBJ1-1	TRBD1	TGTGCCAGCCGGACAGGGGGCGCAGGCACTGAAGCTTTCTTT	CASRTGGAGTEAFF
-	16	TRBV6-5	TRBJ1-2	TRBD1	TGTGCCAGCAGTTCCGTAGGGGGCAGACATTCCTATGGCTACACCTTC	CASSSVGGRHSYGYTF
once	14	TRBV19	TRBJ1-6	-	TGTGCCAGTAGTAATCGACAGGCCGATTCACCCCTCCACTTT	CASSNRQADSPLHF
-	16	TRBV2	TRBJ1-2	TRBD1	TGTGCCATACCTATACGGACAGGGGCCTCCGGGGGTGGCTACACCTTC	CAIPIRTGASGGGYTF
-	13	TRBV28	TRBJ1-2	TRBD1	TGTGCCAGCAGTTTGGGGACAGACTATGGCTACACCTTC	CASSLGTDYGYTF